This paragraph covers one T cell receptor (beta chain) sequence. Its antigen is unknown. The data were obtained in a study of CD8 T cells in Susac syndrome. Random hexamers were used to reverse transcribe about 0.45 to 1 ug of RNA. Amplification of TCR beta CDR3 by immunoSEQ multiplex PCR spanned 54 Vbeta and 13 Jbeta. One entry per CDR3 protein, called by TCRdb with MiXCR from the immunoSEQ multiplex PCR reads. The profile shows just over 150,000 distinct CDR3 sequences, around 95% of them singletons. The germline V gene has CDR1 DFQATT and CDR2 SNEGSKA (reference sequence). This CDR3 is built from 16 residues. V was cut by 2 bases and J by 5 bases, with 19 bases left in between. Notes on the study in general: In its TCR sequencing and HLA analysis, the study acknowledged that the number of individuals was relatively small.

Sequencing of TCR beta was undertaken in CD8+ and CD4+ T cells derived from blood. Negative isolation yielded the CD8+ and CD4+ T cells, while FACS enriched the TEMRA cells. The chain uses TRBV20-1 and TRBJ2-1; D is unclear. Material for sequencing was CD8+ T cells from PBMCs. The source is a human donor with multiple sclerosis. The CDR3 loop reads CSARRQRPWNDNEQFF. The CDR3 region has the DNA TGCAGTGCTAGACGCCAACGGCCCTGGAATGACAATGAGCAGTTCTTC.